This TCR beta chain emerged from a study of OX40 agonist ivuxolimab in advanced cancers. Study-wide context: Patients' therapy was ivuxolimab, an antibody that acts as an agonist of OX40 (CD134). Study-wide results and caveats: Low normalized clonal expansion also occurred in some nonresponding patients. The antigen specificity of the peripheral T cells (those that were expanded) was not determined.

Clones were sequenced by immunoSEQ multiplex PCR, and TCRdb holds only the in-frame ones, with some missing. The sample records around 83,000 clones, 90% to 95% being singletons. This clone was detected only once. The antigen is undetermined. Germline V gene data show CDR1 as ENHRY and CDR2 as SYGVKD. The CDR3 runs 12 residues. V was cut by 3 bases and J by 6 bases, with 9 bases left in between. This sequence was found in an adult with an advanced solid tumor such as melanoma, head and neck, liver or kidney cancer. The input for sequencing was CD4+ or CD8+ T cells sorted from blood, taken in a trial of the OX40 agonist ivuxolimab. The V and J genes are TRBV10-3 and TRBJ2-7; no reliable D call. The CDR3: CAISEHVSEQYF. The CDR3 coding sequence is TGTGCCATCAGTGAACACGTATCCGAGCAGTACTTC.